This T cell receptor (beta chain) derives from a study of tumor and adjacent non-tumor tissue in lung cancer. This clonotype counts as medium-sized. Its target is unknown. Study-level results: TCR diversity was significantly greater in tumor than normal lung tissue.

TCRbeta libraries were built with three rounds of nested PCR, modified from ARM-PCR. Each CDR3 protein gets one entry after TCRdb re-called the multiplex PCR reads with MiXCR. The table includes more than 35,000 distinct CDR3 sequences, 60% to 70% detected once. The template was RNA from unsorted bulk tissue. More than 3 cm separated this lung sample from the edge of the tumor. Germline V gene data show CDR1 as SQVTM and CDR2 as ANQGSEA. There are 13 residues in the CDR3. Trimming took off 6 bases at V and 3 bases at J, with 13 bases between the two ends. The sequenced sample was distant non-tumor lung tissue. The chain employs TRBV29-1 and TRBJ2-3; weak D call: TRBD2 (5 bases). The origin of this receptor is a middle-aged woman with non-small cell lung cancer. The DNA of the CDR3 is TGCAGCGTCGGAGTTACGGGGACAGATACGCAGTATTTT. Protein product: CSVGVTGTDTQYF.